This is a list of T cell receptor beta chains from one sample in a study of PD-1 blockade in classical Hodgkin lymphoma. The repertoire was sequenced with immunoSEQ multiplex PCR; TCRdb's copy has only in-frame clones and lacks some. The table lists over 9,000 clones, 80% to 90% of them singletons. The sequenced sample was peripheral blood mononuclear cells (PBMCs), obtained at baseline. The receptors were gathered from a human donor with classical Hodgkin lymphoma. Both conserved end residues are part of each CDR3. A D gene is named only where the DNA matches it firmly. The listing skips clone size in some rows; elsewhere it reads once, few, many or a size class.

>TRBJ2-1|NA|NA|TRBV4-3
TGCGCCAGCAGCCGATTAGGACAGCAGGCCGGTAATGAGCAGTTCTTC
CASSRLGQQAGNEQFF
>TRBJ2-7|NA|NA|TRBV5-1
TGCGCCAGCAGCTTTACAGGCTACGAGCAGTACTTC
CASSFTGYEQYF
>TRBJ1-3|few|NA|TRBV6-5
TGTGCCAGCAGTTACTCGCCAGGGAACTCTGGAAACACCATATATTTT
CASSYSPGNSGNTIYF
>TRBJ1-1|few|TRBD1|TRBV9
TGTGCCAGCAGCCATGACAGGGAAGTTTCCCACACTGAAGCTTTCTTT
CASSHDREVSHTEAFF
>TRBJ2-2|once|NA|TRBV7-6
TGTGCCAGCAGCTCCAGCCGGGCCGGGGAGCTGTTTTTT
CASSSSRAGELFF
>TRBJ1-2|NA|NA|TRBV11-3
TGTGCCAGCAGCTCTGGTACGTCGAACTATGGCTACACCTTC
CASSSGTSNYGYTF
>TRBJ2-7|NA|NA|TRBV14
TGTGCCAGCAGCCAAAATGACAGGCGACCCTACGAGCAGTACTTC
CASSQNDRRPYEQYF
>TRBJ2-7|NA|NA|TRBV19
TGTGCCAGTAGTCGGGCCGTCTCCTACGAGCAGTACTTC
CASSRAVSYEQYF
>TRBJ1-4|NA|TRBD1|TRBV9
TGTGCCAGCAGCGTAGACAGGGGGTACGGTGAAAAACTGTTTTTT
CASSVDRGYGEKLFF
>TRBJ2-1|few|NA|TRBV2
TGTGCCAGCAGGGACCTCAGAGGGGATGAGCAGTTCTTC
CASRDLRGDEQFF
>TRBJ2-2|once|NA|TRBV6-1
TGTGCCAGCAGGCTTTATCTGGAGCTGTTTTTT
CASRLYLELFF
>TRBJ2-1|NA|TRBD2|TRBV14
TGTGCCAGCAGCCAAGCACTAGCGGGGCTCTACAATGAGCAGTTCTTC
CASSQALAGLYNEQFF
>TRBJ2-7|NA|NA|TRBV19
TGTGCCACCTCTAGCTCCTACGAGCAGTACTTC
CATSSSYEQYF
>TRBJ2-1|once|NA|TRBV27
TGTGCCAGCAGTTTTAAGGACTGGGAGCGAGATGAGCAGTTCTTC
CASSFKDWERDEQFF
>TRBJ2-3|NA|NA|TRBV5-4
TGTGCCAGCAGGGGGGAGTCCCGGGGTACCGATACGCAGTATTTT
CASRGESRGTDTQYF
>TRBJ2-7|NA|NA|TRBV6-5
TGTGCCAGCAGTTTCTCCAGGGGCGAGCAGTACTTC
CASSFSRGEQYF
>TRBJ1-1|NA|NA|TRBV28
TGTGCCAGCAGTCCGACAGAGGTGAACACTGAAGCTTTCTTT
CASSPTEVNTEAFF
>TRBJ1-1|NA|NA|TRBV20-1
TGCAGTGCTAGAGGACAGTCACAAGCTTTCTTT
CSARGQSQAFF
>TRBJ1-2|NA|NA|TRBV27
TGTGCCAGCAGTCAGCAGGCCCGCACCGGCTACACCTTC
CASSQQARTGYTF
>TRBJ2-5|NA|TRBD1|TRBV18
TGTGCCAGCTCCCGACAGGGGGTTGAGACCCAGTACTTC
CASSRQGVETQYF
>TRBJ1-1|NA|TRBD1|TRBV18
TGTGCCAGCTCACGCAAGGGACAGGGGAACACTGAAGCTTTCTTT
CASSRKGQGNTEAFF
>TRBJ1-2|NA|TRBD1|TRBV30
TGTGCCTGGAGTCTCGGGACAGGGTGGGATGGTGGCTACACCTTC
CAWSLGTGWDGGYTF
>TRBJ1-2|NA|TRBD1|TRBV27
TGTGCCAGCAGTTTATCGCAGGGGGCGAGCTATGGCTACACCTTC
CASSLSQGASYGYTF
>TRBJ2-7|NA|TRBD2|TRBV4-2
TGTGCCAGCAGCCAAGGCGGGGGGGCGTCCTACGAGCAGTACTTC
CASSQGGGASYEQYF
>TRBJ2-5|NA|NA|TRBV15
TGTGCCACCAGCAGAGAGCGACTAGTTGGGGAGACCCAGTACTTC
CATSRERLVGETQYF
>TRBJ1-4|NA|NA|TRBV6-1
TGTGCCAGCAGTGTGCAGGGGTCCCTAGAAAAACTGTTTTTT
CASSVQGSLEKLFF
>TRBJ2-7|NA|NA|TRBV7-9
TGTGCCAGCAGCTTAGTTTTGGCAGGGGACGAGCAGTACTTC
CASSLVLAGDEQYF
>TRBJ1-2|once|NA|TRBV9
TGTGCCAGCAGCGTAGGGGCCTTTCGAGGGAACTATGGCTACACCTTC
CASSVGAFRGNYGYTF
>TRBJ2-7|NA|NA|TRBV18
TGTGCCAGCTCACCAGGGAACTACGAGCAGTACTTC
CASSPGNYEQYF
>TRBJ1-2|NA|NA|TRBV4-1
TGCGCCAGCAGCCAAGCCCAGAGTAACTATGGCTACACCTTC
CASSQAQSNYGYTF
>TRBJ1-1|few|NA|TRBV27
TGTGCCAGCACAGAGTTGGGGGGGGGCGAAGCTTTCTTT
CASTELGGGEAFF
>TRBJ2-3|NA|NA|TRBV5-1
TGCGCCAGCAGCTTAACTGTCCTAGCAGATACGCAGTATTTT
CASSLTVLADTQYF
>TRBJ1-1|NA|NA|TRBV2
TGTGCCAGCACCTTGGCGGCCGAGGACACTGAAGCTTTCTTT
CASTLAAEDTEAFF
>TRBJ2-7|few|NA|TRBV10-3
TGTGCCATCAGTGGGAGTGAGGGGCCCCACGAGCAGTACTTC
CAISGSEGPHEQYF
>TRBJ2-2|NA|NA|TRBV21-1
TGTGCCAGCAGCGCAGGGACAGGGGGCGATACCGGGGAGCTGTTTTTT
CASSAGTGGDTGELFF
>TRBJ2-7|NA|NA|TRBV11-2
TGTGCCAGCAGCTTAGAGCATATCGGGGAGCAGTACTTC
CASSLEHIGEQYF
>TRBJ2-3|NA|NA|TRBV9
TGTGCCAGCAGCGTAGTACCCCATACTACAGATACGCAGTATTTT
CASSVVPHTTDTQYF
>TRBJ2-2|NA|NA|TRBV28
TGTGCCAGCAGTTTAAGGGGGGAGGGCACCGGGGAGCTGTTTTTT
CASSLRGEGTGELFF
>TRBJ2-7|NA|NA|TRBV30
TGTGCCTGGACGGCCGGGACGGACCTTGGGCAGTACTTC
CAWTAGTDLGQYF
>TRBJ2-5|NA|NA|TRBV7-9
TGTGCCAGCAGCTTAGATAGAGAGACCCAGTACTTC
CASSLDRETQYF
>TRBJ2-1|NA|NA|TRBV28
TGTGCCAGCAGTTTTCCCGGCAGCTCCTACAATGAGCAGTTCTTC
CASSFPGSSYNEQFF